Presented here are 17 T cell receptor beta chains from one specimen sequenced in a study of glioma-infiltrating T cells. The iRepertoire nested amplicon-rescue multiplex PCR amplified TCR alpha and beta CDR3s from RNA. TCRdb independently ran MiXCR on the multiplex PCR reads; one entry per CDR3 protein. The data contain fewer than 200,000 distinct CDR3 sequences, approximately 30% of them seen just once; the ten biggest clones take up over 20%. The specimen sequenced was glioma tissue, nonneoplastic brain tissue, or PBMCs (not recorded which). All receptors come from a human donor with low-grade glioma or glioblastoma, undergoing nonglioma brain surgery, or in good health (not recorded which).

This clonotype was recorded a few times. A much larger clone sits a single nucleotide away, making a read error possible. V is TRBV2 and J is TRBJ2-1; unclear D gene. The V end lost 5 bases, the J end lost 9 bases, and 8 bases lay between the germline ends. There are 11 residues in the CDR3. Germline loops: CDR1 SNHLY, CDR2 FYNNEI. CDR3 sequence reads: CASSFSLEQFF. In DNA form, the CDR3 reads TGTGCCAGCAGTTTTTCCCTTGAGCAGTTCTTC. The complete variable domain, with remaining parts taken from reference TRBV2 and TRBJ2-1, reads EPEVTQTPSHQVTQMGQEVILRCVPISNHLYFYWYRQILGQKVEFLVSFYNNEISEKSEIFDDQFSVERPDGSNFTLKIRSTKLEDSAMYFCASSFSLEQFFGPGTRLTVL.

This clonotype showed up just a few times. The chain has TRBV4-3 and TRBJ2-4; 9 nucleotides agree with TRBD1. The trim removed 4 bases at V and 5 bases at J, leaving 9 bases unmatched. Germline values: CDR1 LGHNA, CDR2 YSLEER. This CDR3 comprises 16 residues. CDR3 coding DNA: TGCGCCAGCAGCCCTATTTTACAGGGGGCTCAAAACATTCAGTACTTC. Its translation: CASSPILQGAQNIQYF.

The CDR3 protein is CASSTPTGGPFSSYNEQYF. As DNA, the CDR3 is TGCGCCAGCAGCACACCGACAGGGGGCCCTTTCAGCTCCTACAATGAGCAGTACTTC. The chain recombines TRBV4-1 with TRBJ2-7; 10 bases align to TRBD1. There are 19 residues in the CDR3. Germline loops: CDR1 MGHRA, CDR2 YSYEKL. Germline trimming cut 5 bases from V and 7 bases from J; bases unmatched to any gene: 23.

This clonotype has just a few counts. This chain links TRBV19 with TRBJ1-1, with TRBD1 as a possible D gene (6 bases). The CDR3 sequence is 16 residues long. The V gene's germline CDR1 is LNHDA and CDR2 SQIVND (reference sequence). V shed 5 bases and J shed 2 bases, with 18 bases lying between them. The CDR3 bases are TGTGCCAGTAGTGTCTCTAGGGGGACACCTAACACTGAAGCTTTCTTT. It translates to CASSVSRGTPNTEAFF.

This clonotype occurred many times. Given a much more abundant clone one base away, this may be a read error. The rearrangement joins TRBV5-4 to TRBJ2-5; 7 bases are shared with TRBD1. Unmatched junction bases numbered 1, after V lost 4 bases and J lost 4 bases. The CDR3 runs 12 residues. CDR1 and CDR2 (germline): SGHNT, YYREEE (reference sequence). DNA of the CDR3: TGTGCCAGCAGCCGACAGGGAGAGACCCAGTACTTC. Translation gives CASSRQGETQYF.

This clonotype was recorded at least ten times. This rearrangement joins TRBV5-1 to TRBJ2-3; D perhaps matches TRBD1 (6 bases). V lost 0 bases and J lost 6, with 8 bases in between. CDR3 size: 13 residues. CDR1 and CDR2 (germline): SGHRS, YFSETQ. CDR3 sequence (DNA): TGCGCCAGCAGCTTGGAAAGGGGGGATACGCAGTATTTT. Amino acid sequence: CASSLERGDTQYF.

Regarding this clonotype: One end of the junction fails to match germline, which may point to a read error. This chain links TRBV20-1 with TRBJ1-1; D perhaps matches TRBD1 (6 bases). The CDR3 has 14 amino acids. Germline V gene data show CDR1 as DFQATT and CDR2 as SNEGSKA (reference sequence). The CDR3 nucleotides read TGCAGTGCTCCGGACAGTATAGGTTTCACTGAAGCTTCCTTT. Residues: CSAPDSIGFTEASF.

This clonotype was recorded at least ten times. The chain carries TRBV27 and TRBJ2-3; D might be TRBD1 (5 bases). Germline CDR1 reads MNHEY; CDR2 reads SMNVEV (reference sequence). The V end lost 2 bases, the J end lost 11 bases, and 17 bases lay between the germline ends. The CDR3 spans 14 residues. CDR3 sequence: CASSLSRATLGQYF. The CDR3 coding sequence is TGTGCCAGCAGTTTAAGCAGGGCGACCTTAGGGCAGTATTTT.

This clonotype was found many times. The chain joins TRBV6-6 to TRBJ2-7; possibly TRBD1 or TRBD2 for D (5 bases each). Trimming removed 2 bases at V and 6 bases at J, with 11 bases between. CDR3 size: 13 residues. Germline-derived CDR1 and CDR2 are MNHNY and SVGAGI (reference sequence). CDR3 protein: CASSYRDGPEQYF. The CDR3 DNA reads as TGTGCCAGCAGTTACCGGGACGGACCCGAGCAGTACTTC.

In the case of this clonotype: This may arise from a read error, as a much more abundant clone is one base away. CDR3 DNA sequence: TGTGCCAGCAACCTGGACACGGGAGAAGGGGAGACCCAGTACTTC. This sequence encodes CASNLDTGEGETQYF. The chain carries TRBV12-3 or TRBV12-4 and TRBJ2-5; D possibly corresponds to TRBD2 (6 bases). V was cut by 7 bases and J by 5 bases, with 20 bases left in between. This CDR3 has 15 residues.

This clonotype occurred many times. V gene TRBV3-1 combines with J gene TRBJ1-2; 7 nucleotides align to TRBD1. The V gene's germline CDR1 is LGHDT and CDR2 YNNKEL (reference sequence). This CDR3 comprises 14 residues. With 6 bases clipped from V and 5 bases from J, the junction kept 9 bases outside the gene matches. CDR3 sequence reads: CASSLQGMEYGYTF. CDR3 nucleotide sequence: TGTGCCAGCAGTCTACAGGGGATGGAGTATGGCTACACCTTC. The variable domain in full, with the rest retrieved from reference TRBV3-1 and TRBJ1-2, is DTAVSQTPKYLVTQMGNDKSIKCEQNLGHDTMYWYKQDSKKFLKIMFSYNNKELIINETVPNRFSPKSPDKAHLNLHINSLELGDSAVYFCASSLQGMEYGYTFGSGTRLTVV.

V usage is TRBV4-1 and J usage is TRBJ2-4; D assignment may be TRBD1 or TRBD2 (5 bases each). Deletions cut 1 base from V and 5 bases from J, with 9 bases between. The CDR3 runs to 14 residues. Germline V lookup: CDR1 MGHRA, CDR2 YSYEKL. The CDR3 DNA reads as TGCGCCAGCAGCCAAGCGGGACGGGAAAACATTCAGTACTTC. Translating it yields CASSQAGRENIQYF.

This clonotype occurred many times. The CDR3 loop is CASSRQGTGELFF. Here the CDR3 DNA reads TGTGCCAGCAGTAGACAGGGGACCGGGGAGCTGTTTTTT. The gene calls are TRBV6-2 or TRBV6-3 and TRBJ2-2; 8 nucleotides line up with TRBD1. The CDR3 sequence is 13 residues long. The germline V gene has CDR1 MNHEY and CDR2 SVGEGT. Germline trimming cut 5 bases from V and 5 bases from J; bases unmatched to any gene: 1.

With respect to this clonotype: The junction shows a germline mismatch at one end, possibly a read error. The chain combines TRBV27 with TRBJ2-1; weak D call: TRBD2 (5 bases). This CDR3 spans 14 amino acids. The germline gives CDR1 MNHEY, CDR2 SMNVEV (reference sequence). CDR3 nucleotide sequence: TGTGCCAACAGTTTATTCGGGGTAGGCTACGAGCAGTTCTTC. This gives the protein CANSLFGVGYEQFF.

A note on this clonotype: A single base separates this from a much larger clone, so it may be a read error. CDR3 sequence (DNA): TGTGCCAGCAGCTTGATCCAATCCGATGAGCAGTTCTTC. Translating it yields CASSLIQSDEQFF. The chain recombines TRBV5-4 with TRBJ2-1; no firm D call. With 1 base removed from V and 8 bases from J, the gap between germline ends came to 10 bases. The CDR3 covers 13 residues. The V gene's germline CDR1 is SGHNT and CDR2 YYREEE (reference sequence).

The V and J genes are TRBV7-8 and TRBJ1-5; 9 bases agree with TRBD1. V lost 5 bases to trimming and J lost 8 bases; unmatched junction nucleotides: 13. Germline V gene lookup returns CDR1 SGHVS and CDR2 FQNEAQ. This CDR3 is 16 amino acids long. The CDR3 bases are TGTGCCAGCAGCCGCAGCCCGGGACAGGGAGTAAAGCCCCAGCATTTT. Translated, it gives CASSRSPGQGVKPQHF. The whole variable domain, remainder taken from reference TRBV7-8 and TRBJ1-5, is GAGVSQSPRYKVAKRGQDVALRCDPISGHVSLFWYQQALGQGPEFLTYFQNEAQLDKSGLPSDRFFAERPEGSVSTLKIQRTQQEDSAVYLCASSRSPGQGVKPQHFGDGTRLSIL.

This clonotype was recorded at least ten times. The V and J genes are TRBV7-8 and TRBJ2-5; 11 positions agree with TRBD2. Germline V gives CDR1 SGHVS, CDR2 FQNEAQ. The CDR3 consists of 17 residues. V was clipped by 2 bases and J by 1 base; unmatched bases: 6. The CDR3 spells CASSLWRLAGRQETQYF. CDR3 nucleotides: TGTGCCAGCAGCTTATGGCGACTAGCGGGACGCCAAGAGACCCAGTACTTC.